The entry that follows covers one TCR beta chain sequence. Its antigen target is currently unknown. One base away there is no much larger clone; base qualities are not given. The sample originates from a study of OX40 agonist ivuxolimab in advanced cancers. Some background on the complete study: Ivuxolimab was a fully human IgG2 agonistic monoclonal antibody targeting the costimulatory receptor OX40 (CD134). Peripheral TCRbeta sequencing was intended to test whether TCR sequence diversity was altered and clonal T-cell expansion was caused by ivuxolimab. Partial responses were achieved by three dose-escalation patients, of whom one had hepatocellular carcinoma and two had cutaneous melanoma. Patients were allowed to have had prior anti-PD-1, anti-PD-L1 or anti-CTLA-4 therapy, and around two fifths of the dose-escalation patients had been treated with checkpoint inhibitors. Of the 52 patients in dose escalation, some 20 had hepatocellular carcinoma, some 15 had melanoma, 9 had renal cell carcinoma and 9 had head and neck cancer. In the dose-escalation cohort, 82.7% of patients were male, and the mean age was roughly 60 years with a range of about 20 to 80. The paper covers the monotherapy dose-escalation part of the phase I ivuxolimab trial, which included N of about 51 patients. Intravenous ivuxolimab was administered to patients every 2 weeks at six dose levels: 0.01, 0.1, 0.3, 1.5, 3 and 10 mg/kg.

To sequence the TCRbeta CDR3 region, genomic DNA was isolated from the sorted cells. The immunoSEQ Assay was used to sequence the TCRbeta CDR3 regions. This immuneACCESS table, as held by TCRdb, lists in-frame sequences with V and J called but not all clones. Of the missing ones, under half trace to an unresolved V gene in checked studies; the others have no known cause. The sample contains about 15,000 clones, under 80% of them found a single time. The top ten constitute less than 35% of the sample. Patients with autoimmune disease history or receiving systemic immunosuppression were excluded from the trial. In every dose cohort, peripheral blood was drawn for TCR sequencing at baseline, cycle 4 day 1, and cycle 7 day 1. The samples were taken from a phase I, first-in-human, multicenter, open-label dose-escalation trial of ivuxolimab. Adults with locally advanced or metastatic melanoma, renal cell, hepatocellular, or head and neck squamous cell carcinoma were enrolled in the trial. Before TCR sequencing, CD4+ T cells and CD8+ T cells were sorted from peripheral blood as separate populations.

General conclusions and limits of the study: The antigen specificity of the clonally expanded peripheral T cells was not determined. On average, CD8+ T cells showed more expanded clones than CD4+ T cells after ivuxolimab. Clonal expansion of both CD4+ and CD8+ blood T cells was observed from baseline to week 6 at doses 0.1 to 3.0 mg/kg. In the 0.1-3.0 mg/kg groups, partial responders had among the lowest normalized peripheral clonal expansion, particularly in CD8+ T cells. Low levels of normalized T-cell clonal expansion were also seen in some patients who did not respond.

Inclusive of the bounding cysteine and phenylalanine, the CDR3 is 12 residues long. Only the CDR3 region is kept as DNA, spanning 36 bases read in frame from base 1. V loses 4 bases of germline sequence and J loses 4 bases, and the interval between the two ends is 11 bases. Looking up the germline V gene yields CDR1 SQVTM and CDR2 ANQGSEA. The V and J segments used are TRBV29-1 and TRBJ2-7; the D gene is possibly TRBD1, with 5 bases matching. Material: CD4+ or CD8+ T cells sorted from blood, obtained in a trial of the OX40 agonist ivuxolimab. The sequence was obtained from an adult with an advanced solid tumor such as melanoma, head and neck, liver or kidney cancer. The DNA sequence is TGCAGCGTTGTAGGGGATGAGTACGAGCAGTACTTC. The translation is CSVVGDEYEQYF.